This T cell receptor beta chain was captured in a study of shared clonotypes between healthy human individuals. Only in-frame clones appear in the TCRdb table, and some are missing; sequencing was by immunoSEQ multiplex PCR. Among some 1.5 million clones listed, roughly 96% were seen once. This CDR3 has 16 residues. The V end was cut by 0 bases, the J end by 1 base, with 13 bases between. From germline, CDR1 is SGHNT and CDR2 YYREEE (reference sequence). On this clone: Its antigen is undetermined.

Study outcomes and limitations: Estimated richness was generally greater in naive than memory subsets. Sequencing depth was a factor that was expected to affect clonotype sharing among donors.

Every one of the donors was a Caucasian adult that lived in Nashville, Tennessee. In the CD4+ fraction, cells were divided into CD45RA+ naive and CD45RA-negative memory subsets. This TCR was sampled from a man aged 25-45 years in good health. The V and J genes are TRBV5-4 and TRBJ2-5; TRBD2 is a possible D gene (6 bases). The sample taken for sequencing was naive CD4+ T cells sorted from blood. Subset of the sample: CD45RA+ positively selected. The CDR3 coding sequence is TGTGCCAGCAGCTTGGGTGGAGGGATGGTCCAAGAGACCCAGTACTTC. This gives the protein CASSLGGGMVQETQYF.